The 13 T cell receptor beta chains below come from one sample, sequenced in a study of regulatory T cells in long-lasting Graves disease (dated by TCRdb to about 2021). To prepare the library, multiplex PCR was applied. Sequenced using an Illumina HiSeq 4000. To build TCR beta libraries, CDR3 regions were amplified by Arm-PCR using iRepertoire HTBI primers. TCRdb reworked the public reads: Q25 trimming with fastp, MiXCR clone assembly, productive beta chains retained. Each record represents a unique CDR3 protein, reported with the most common genes and DNA among its rows. Here the sample has around 450,000 distinct CDR3 sequences; approximately 21% occur a single time. 7.1% of the sample is taken by the ten largest. This sample's time point label indicates: persistent/refractory GD, antithyroid drugs over 5 years with positive TRAb. For both TCR sequencing and RNA sequencing, RNA was extracted from PBMCs in TRIzol.

Sample: peripheral blood mononuclear cells (PBMCs), taken when the disease was refractory, from a patient treated with antithyroid drugs. These receptors originate from a female donor with Graves disease.

A note on this clonotype: The junction shows a germline mismatch at one end, possibly a read error. The chain links TRBV12-3 or TRBV12-4 to TRBJ1-5; a weak D match, TRBD1 (5 bases). This CDR3 region has 14 residues. In DNA, the CDR3 is TGTGCCCGCAGTTTGGGGGACAGCAATCAGCCCCAGCATTTT. It encodes CARSLGDSNQPQHF.

This clonotype was seen ten or more times. The rearrangement uses TRBV12-3 or TRBV12-4 and TRBJ2-7, with D possibly being TRBD1 (6 bases). The ends were cut back, 6 bases at V and 2 bases at J, with 20 bases in the middle. This CDR3 is 16 amino acids long. The chain's CDR3 is CASSTQDRSDPYEQYF. The CDR3 DNA reads as TGTGCCAGCAGCACCCAGGACAGAAGCGATCCCTACGAGCAGTACTTC.

This clonotype showed up just a few times. This chain connects TRBV5-1 to TRBJ1-1; D possibly corresponds to TRBD1 (5 bases). Per germline, CDR1 SGHRS and CDR2 YFSETQ. Between the trimmed V and J ends, which lost 5 bases and 0 bases, there was a span of 17 bases. CDR3 length: 16 residues. CDR3 sequence (DNA): TGCGCCAGCAGTTTCAATGGGGCAGGGATGAACACTGAAGCTTTCTTT. Protein sequence: CASSFNGAGMNTEAFF.

In this sample, this clonotype turned up many times. The chain combines TRBV6-1 with TRBJ1-1; D remains ambiguous. V was pared by 7 bases and J by 0 bases, with 9 bases between. This CDR3 has 13 residues. Germline loops: CDR1 MNHNS, CDR2 SASEGT. Here the CDR3 DNA reads TGTGCCAGCATCGGGAGGGTGAACACTGAAGCTTTCTTT. Its translation: CASIGRVNTEAFF.

J is TRBJ1-2 and V is TRBV12-3 or TRBV12-4; D is possibly TRBD1 (5 bases). V dropped 5 bases and J dropped 0 bases, with 13 bases sitting between them. The CDR3 has 15 residues. The CDR3 coding sequence is TGTGCCAGCAGTCCTGCCCCGACAGCTAACTATGGCTACACCTTC. Protein: CASSPAPTANYGYTF.

The chain carries TRBV7-9 and TRBJ1-5; D is unclear. The V gene's germline CDR1 is SEHNR and CDR2 FQNEAQ (reference sequence). V gave up 1 base and J gave up 4 bases, with 14 bases separating them. This CDR3 contains 16 residues. The CDR3 here is CASSLDVGSGNQPQHF. For the CDR3, the DNA is TGTGCCAGCAGCTTAGATGTGGGGTCGGGTAATCAGCCCCAGCATTTT. The full variable domain, its missing parts supplied by reference TRBV7-9 and TRBJ1-5, is DTGVSQNPRHKITKRGQNVTFRCDPISEHNRLYWYRQTLGQGPEFLTYFQNEAQLEKSRLLSDRFSAERPKGSFSTLEIQRTEQGDSAMYLCASSLDVGSGNQPQHFGDGTRLSIL.

This clonotype was seen repeatedly, ten times or more. The chain is built from TRBV20-1 and TRBJ1-1, with a tentative D call TRBD1 (5 bases). CDR1 and CDR2 (germline): DFQATT, SNEGSKA (reference sequence). CDR3 size: 14 residues. Trimming cost V 5 bases and J 1 base, with 14 bases left between them. The CDR3 DNA reads as TGCAGTGCTTCCCCTTGGGGCGCGAACACTGAAGCTTTCTTT. Its protein is CSASPWGANTEAFF.

The gene calls are TRBV6-9 and TRBJ2-2; the D is unclear. Germline values: CDR1 MNHGY, CDR2 SVAAGI. Trimming pared 3 bases from V and 1 base from J, leaving 6 bases between. This CDR3 has 14 amino acids. CDR3 residues: CASSYRKNTGELFF. For the CDR3, the DNA is TGTGCCAGCAGTTACAGAAAGAACACCGGGGAGCTGTTTTTT.

This clonotype was recorded at least ten times. The rearrangement joins TRBV7-2 to TRBJ1-5, with 7 bases lining up with TRBD1. V lost 5 bases and J lost 9; bases outside the gene matches: 16. Germline V CDR1 and CDR2: SGHTA, FQGNSA. This CDR3 has 16 amino acids. CDR3 sequence reads: CASSHTPGTALGPQHF. CDR3 nucleotide sequence: TGTGCCAGCAGCCACACCCCCGGGACAGCCTTGGGGCCCCAGCATTTT.

This clonotype was seen more than once but under ten times. Just one base apart from a much larger clone, this may be a read error. V is TRBV20-1 and J is TRBJ1-5; D may be TRBD1 (5 bases). Germline values: CDR1 DFQATT, CDR2 SNEGSKA (reference sequence). The V end lost 0 bases, the J end lost 9 bases, and 15 bases lay between the germline ends. The CDR3 has 14 amino acids. The CDR3 region has the DNA TGCAGTGCTAGAGACCACAGTGTTGGGACGCCCCAGCATTTT. It specifies CSARDHSVGTPQHF.

This clonotype appeared many times. The chain combines TRBV6-1 with TRBJ1-5; TRBD1 might be the D (5 bases). CDR1 and CDR2 from the germline V gene are MNHNS and SASEGT. The CDR3 extends over 15 amino acids. Trimming took 6 bases from V and 0 from J, leaving 12 bases between them. CDR3 DNA: TGTGCCAGCAGCGACAGACTTTATAGCAATCAGCCCCAGCATTTT. This translates into CASSDRLYSNQPQHF.

This clonotype was found many times. The chain recombines TRBV6-1 with TRBJ1-5; 8 bases match TRBD1. Unmatched junction bases numbered 6, after V lost 4 bases and J lost 4 bases. The germline V gene encodes CDR1 MNHNS and CDR2 SASEGT. The CDR3 consists of 15 residues. CDR3 residues: CASSAFTGGNQPQHF. Here the CDR3 DNA reads TGTGCCAGCAGTGCCTTTACAGGGGGGAATCAGCCCCAGCATTTT.

The genes are TRBV19 and TRBJ1-2; D gene ambiguous. The CDR3 contains 16 residues. The germline V gene has CDR1 LNHDA and CDR2 SQIVND (reference sequence). V was clipped by 2 bases and J by 3 bases, with 16 bases between them. CDR3 DNA: TGTGCCAGTAGTATAAATCGGAATACCATGCACTATGGCTACACCTTC. Translated, it gives CASSINRNTMHYGYTF.